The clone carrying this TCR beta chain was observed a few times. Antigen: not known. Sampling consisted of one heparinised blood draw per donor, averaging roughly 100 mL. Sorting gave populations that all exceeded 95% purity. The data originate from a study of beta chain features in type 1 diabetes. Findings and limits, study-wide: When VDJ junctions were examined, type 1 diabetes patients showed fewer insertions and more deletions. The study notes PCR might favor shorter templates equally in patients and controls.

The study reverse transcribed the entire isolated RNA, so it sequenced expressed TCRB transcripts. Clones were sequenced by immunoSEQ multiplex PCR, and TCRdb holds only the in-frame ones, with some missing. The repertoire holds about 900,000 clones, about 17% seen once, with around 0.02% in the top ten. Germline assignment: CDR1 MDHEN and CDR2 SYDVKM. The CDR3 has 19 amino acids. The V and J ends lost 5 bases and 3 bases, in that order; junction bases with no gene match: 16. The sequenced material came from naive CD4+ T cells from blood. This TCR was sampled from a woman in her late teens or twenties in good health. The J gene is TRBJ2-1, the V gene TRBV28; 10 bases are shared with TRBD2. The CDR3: CASSISSGRAIGLYNEQFF. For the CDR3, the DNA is TGTGCCAGCAGTATCTCCAGCGGGAGGGCCATCGGCCTCTACAATGAGCAGTTCTTC.